This T cell receptor (beta chain) appears in the sequencing data of a study of T cell responses to AZD1222 COVID-19 vaccine. Study-wide results and caveats: Reports say nearly half of spike-specific TCRs go after unmutated variant regions. Of the AZD1222 recipients, only five to seven were seropositive at baseline. Without day 14 samples, only post-peak T cell repertoires were studied.

Here immunoSEQ multiplex PCR was the method, and the copy in TCRdb shows in-frame clones only, minus some. This sample has over 150,000 clones, with roughly 90% found just once. About this clone itself: Its cognate antigen is unknown.

The CDR3 length is 14 residues. Trimming removed 5 bases at V and 3 bases at J, with 13 bases between. The germline V gene encodes CDR1 SGHTA and CDR2 FQGTGA. Sequencing used peripheral blood, obtained 28 days after the second AZD1222 dose. The chain couples TRBV7-3 to TRBJ1-1; no firm D call. The clonotype originates from an adult who received the AZD1222 COVID-19 vaccine. For the CDR3, the DNA is TGTGCCAGCAGCCTTCATGCGACGGACACTGAAGCTTTCTTT. Its protein is CASSLHATDTEAFF.